This T cell receptor (beta chain) was obtained from a study of blood T cell repertoires in COVID-19. Study background: COVID-19 samples from acute and convalescent phases originated in the United States, Italy and Spain. From T cells, B-cell-depleted T cells, or PBMCs came the material, which was cDNA or gDNA.

Per the original data handling: By means of reference gene primer amplification, nucleated cell counts were estimated. Sequenced by immunoSEQ multiplex PCR; TCRdb stores in-frame clones only, minus some. From that table come the V and J calls and clone size; the DNA was used to work out D and trimming. The sample carries about 210,000 clones, about four fifths recorded once. This CDR3 is 16 amino acids long. Germline loops: CDR1 ENHRY, CDR2 SYGVKD. V trimming: 0 bases; J trimming: 8 bases; junction bases outside the gene matches: 8. The sequencing sample was made of peripheral blood. The chain uses TRBV10-3 and TRBJ2-1, with 9 bases lining up with TRBD1. This sequence originates from a man aged 50 or older with active or convalescent COVID-19. The CDR3, as DNA: TGTGCCATCAGTGAGTCTCTCGGACAGGGGACAGATGAGCAGTTCTTC. Residues: CAISESLGQGTDEQFF.